These 14 T cell receptor beta chains were all obtained from the same sample, sequenced in a study of blood T cell repertoires in COVID-19. Here immunoSEQ multiplex PCR was the method, and the copy in TCRdb shows in-frame clones only, minus some. The sample records about 140,000 clones, roughly 85% being singletons. Sequencing used peripheral blood. These receptors came from a middle-aged man with acute or convalescent COVID-19.

This clone was recorded only once. The chain uses TRBV5-4 and TRBJ2-7; weak D call: TRBD2 (6 bases). CDR3 length: 13 residues. Germline CDR1 is SGHNT and CDR2 is YYREEE (reference sequence). V lost 10 bases, J lost 3 bases, and 17 bases lay in between. For the CDR3, the DNA is TGTGCCTGCACGAAGGCGGGAATCTACGAGCAGTACTTC. It codes for CACTKAGIYEQYF. The full variable domain, its missing parts supplied by reference TRBV5-4 and TRBJ2-7, is ETGVTQSPTHLIKTRGQQVTLRCSSQSGHNTVSWYQQALGQGPQFIFQYYREEENGRGNFPPRFSGLQFPNYSSELNVNALELDDSALYLCACTKAGIYEQYFGPGTRLTVT.

The V and J genes are TRBV12-3 or TRBV12-4 and TRBJ1-4; D remains ambiguous. Trimming took 6 bases from V and 4 from J, leaving 9 bases between them. The CDR3 runs to 13 residues. The chain's CDR3 is CASSRVLNEKLFF. As DNA, the CDR3 is TGTGCCAGCAGCCGGGTACTTAATGAAAAACTGTTTTTT.

The chain links TRBV6-5 to TRBJ1-5; D gene uncertain. The germline CDR1 and CDR2 sequences are MNHEY and SVGAGI. CDR3 length: 13 residues. V lost 2 bases, J lost 6 bases, and 8 bases lay in between. The CDR3 nucleotides read TGTGCCAGCAGTTACAACCTAGGTCAGCCCCAGCATTTT. This sequence encodes CASSYNLGQPQHF.

In DNA form, the CDR3 reads TGTGCCAGCAGTTACTCGAACAGGGTATACGAGCAGTACTTC. Encoded protein: CASSYSNRVYEQYF. The V and J genes are TRBV6-5 and TRBJ2-7, with a tentative D call TRBD1 (6 bases). Germline CDR1 is MNHEY and CDR2 is SVGAGI. The V and J ends lost 0 bases and 4 bases respectively, with 10 bases between them. The CDR3 consists of 14 residues.

The chain recombines TRBV30 with TRBJ1-6; D perhaps matches TRBD1 (6 bases). With 3 bases removed from V and 8 bases from J, the gap between germline ends came to 14 bases. From germline, CDR1 is GTSNPN and CDR2 SVGIG (reference sequence). CDR3 length equals 14 residues. DNA of the CDR3: TGTGCCTGGAGGTGGGTGGGGGCTGATTCACCCCTCCACTTT. Encoded protein: CAWRWVGADSPLHF.

The chain couples TRBV18 to TRBJ1-2; maybe TRBD1 (5 bases). The V and J ends lost 3 bases and 2 bases respectively, with 10 bases between them. Germline CDR1 and CDR2: KGHSH and LQKENI. CDR3 size: 14 residues. The CDR3 DNA reads TGTGCCAGCTCACCGACGGGGGAGAACTATGGCTACACCTTC. Translating gives CASSPTGENYGYTF.

V usage is TRBV18 and J usage is TRBJ2-7; 7 nucleotides match TRBD1. The germline CDR1 and CDR2 sequences are KGHSH and LQKENI. V gave up 8 bases and J gave up 5 bases; unmatched junction bases: 12. The CDR3 loop spans 14 amino acids. CDR3 in DNA: TGTGCCAGCCAGGATGTAGGGGGCCTCGACGAGCAGTACTTC. Its protein product is CASQDVGGLDEQYF. Full variable domain (remainder filled in from reference TRBV18 and TRBJ2-7): NAGVMQNPRHLVRRRGQEARLRCSPMKGHSHVYWYRQLPEEGLKFMVYLQKENIIDESGMPKERFSAEFPKEGPSILRIQQVVRGDSAAYFCASQDVGGLDEQYFGPGTRLTVT.

The chain links TRBV5-1 to TRBJ2-7; tentative D call: TRBD1 (7 bases). The V gene lost 4 bases and the J gene lost 2 bases, with 19 bases spanning the gap. In germline, CDR1 is SGHRS, CDR2 YFSETQ. The CDR3 sequence is 16 residues long. The CDR3 nucleotides read TGCGCCAGCAGCCCCCCAGGGGGGCGCCATCCCTACGAGCAGTACTTC. It encodes CASSPPGGRHPYEQYF.

The J gene is TRBJ2-7, the V gene TRBV5-4; D might be TRBD2 (6 bases). V was shortened by 4 bases and J by 4 bases, with 27 bases between the two germline ends. The length of the CDR3 is 18 residues. Germline CDR1 is SGHNT and CDR2 is YYREEE (reference sequence). The CDR3 nucleotides are TGTGCCAGCAGCCTTGGACTATCCCCGGAGAGGGGTCAATACGAGCAGTACTTC. Amino acids: CASSLGLSPERGQYEQYF.

The V call is TRBV30, the J call TRBJ2-3, with a tentative D call TRBD2 (5 bases). V shed 1 base and J shed 5 bases, with 16 bases lying between them. Germline assignment: CDR1 GTSNPN and CDR2 SVGIG (reference sequence). The CDR3 has 15 residues. In nucleotides, the CDR3 is TGTGCCTGGAGTGAAGGCTGGGCCGGGGAAGATACGCAGTATTTT. Translating it yields CAWSEGWAGEDTQYF. The full variable domain, its missing parts supplied by reference TRBV30 and TRBJ2-3, is SQTIHQWPATLVQPVGSPLSLECTVEGTSNPNLYWYRQAAGRGLQLLFYSVGIGQISSEVPQNLSASRPQDRQFILSSKKLLLSDSGFYLCAWSEGWAGEDTQYFGPGTRLTVL.

CDR3 DNA: TGTGCCAGCAGTTCCCCCCGTAATGAAAAACTGTTTTTT. It yields the protein CASSSPRNEKLFF. The rearrangement uses TRBV27 and TRBJ1-4; D not resolved. CDR3 size: 13 residues. Germline V gives CDR1 MNHEY, CDR2 SMNVEV (reference sequence). V dropped 4 bases and J dropped 4 bases, with 7 bases sitting between them.

This chain joins TRBV27 and TRBJ1-1; D gene unclear. Germline V CDR1 and CDR2: MNHEY, SMNVEV (reference sequence). V dropped 0 bases and J dropped 8 bases, with 13 bases sitting between them. The CDR3 loop spans 14 amino acids. CDR3 loop: CASSLSREKVEAFF. Written as DNA, the CDR3 is TGTGCCAGCAGTTTATCGAGGGAAAAAGTAGAAGCTTTCTTT.

This clone appeared a single time. This rearrangement joins TRBV28 to TRBJ1-2; a weak D match, TRBD1 (5 bases). Looked up from germline, CDR1 is MDHEN and CDR2 is SYDVKM. The CDR3 covers 13 residues. The CDR3 protein is CAGGDWSDYGYTF. CDR3 sequence (DNA): TGTGCTGGGGGGGACTGGTCGGACTATGGCTACACCTTC.

The chain has TRBV9 and TRBJ1-1, with 7 bases that match TRBD1. V dropped 3 bases and J dropped 1; count of bases not matched to a gene: 18. CDR1 is SGDLS and CDR2 is YYNGEE in the germline V gene. This CDR3 is 19 amino acids long. The CDR3 sequence is CASSGGWTPGTARNTEAFF. In nucleotides, the CDR3 is TGTGCCAGCAGCGGGGGGTGGACGCCCGGGACAGCAAGGAACACTGAAGCTTTCTTT.